This T cell receptor (beta chain) was profiled in a study of CD8 T cells in Susac syndrome. Findings and caveats of the study: The authors acknowledged that the study's TCR sequencing and HLA analysis involved relatively few individuals.

The multiple sclerosis control group comprised treatment-naive patients with stable or active relapsing-remitting disease. cDNA came from about 0.5 to 1 ug RNA primed by random hexamers. Amplification of TCR beta CDR3 by immunoSEQ multiplex PCR spanned 54 Vbeta and 13 Jbeta. TCRdb passed the immunoSEQ multiplex PCR reads through MiXCR, listing each CDR3 protein once. The repertoire includes about 300,000 distinct CDR3 sequences, 65% to 90% of them detected once, and around 0.22% sits in the top ten. This clonotype has a single count. Its antigen is as yet unknown. The DNA is omitted, as the CDR3 cannot be located on it reliably, and the CDR3 follows TCRdb's listing. Germline V gives CDR1 SGHDN, CDR2 FVKESK. 12 amino acids form the CDR3, both terminal residues included.

The V call is TRBV14, the J call TRBJ2-2. The sample was CD8+ T cells from PBMCs. The receptor was isolated from a human donor with multiple sclerosis. The CDR3 reads CASSQPPGSCFF.